Shown below are 21 T cell receptor beta chains from a single sample sequenced in a study of response to subunit inactivated influenza vaccine. TCRdb redid the calling of the RT-PCR reads with MiXCR, one entry per CDR3 protein. The repertoire holds roughly 460,000 distinct CDR3 sequences, roughly 9.8% seen once, with over 9.5% in the top ten. The starting material was PBMCs from blood, obtained around seven weeks after vaccination. The receptors stem from a man between 50 and 59 years old who received an inactivated influenza vaccine.

The chain combines TRBV5-1 with TRBJ1-1; D is uncertain. V dropped 2 bases and J dropped 1 base, with 6 bases sitting between them. This CDR3 comprises 13 residues. In germline, CDR1 is SGHRS, CDR2 YFSETQ. The CDR3 DNA is TGCGCCAGCAGCTTTCACTCGAACACTGAAGCTTTCTTT. Its translation: CASSFHSNTEAFF.

CDR3: CASSYSYPGANVLTF. CDR3 sequence (DNA): TGTGCCAGCAGTTACAGCTATCCTGGGGCCAACGTCCTGACTTTC. J is TRBJ2-6 and V is TRBV6-5; no firm D call. Between the trimmed V and J ends, which lost 2 bases and 2 bases, there was a span of 7 bases. CDR1 MNHEY and CDR2 SVGAGI come from the germline V gene. The CDR3 is 15 residues long.

Note on this clonotype: A read error may produce the germline difference seen at one junction end. The chain recombines TRBV7-2 with TRBJ1-5; 7 bases line up with TRBD1. The CDR3 spans 13 residues. CDR1 and CDR2 (germline): SGHTA, FQGNSA. CDR3 protein: CASSPGGHQPQHF. DNA for the CDR3: TGCGCCAGCAGCCCAGGGGGTCATCAGCCCCAGCATTTT.

The V gene is TRBV9, the J gene TRBJ2-3, with TRBD2 identical over 9 bases. The germline V gene encodes CDR1 SGDLS and CDR2 YYNGEE. The CDR3 spans 14 residues. The trim removed 2 bases at V and 4 bases at J, leaving 2 bases unmatched. The CDR3 sequence is CASSVAGGADTQYF. CDR3 in DNA: TGTGCCAGCAGCGTTGCGGGAGGGGCAGATACGCAGTATTTT.

This clonotype was found a few times. The genes are TRBV11-2 and TRBJ1-6; D gene unclear. The CDR3 runs to 13 residues. CDR1 and CDR2 from the germline V gene are SGHAT and FQNNGV. Trimming took 4 bases from V and 10 from J, leaving 11 bases between them. The CDR3 reads CASSSRPRSPLHF. The DNA of the CDR3 is TGTGCCAGCAGCTCCCGCCCCAGATCACCCCTCCACTTT.

The chain recombines TRBV3-1 with TRBJ1-2, with 9 bases aligning to TRBD1. CDR1 and CDR2 (germline): LGHDT, YNNKEL (reference sequence). Unmatched junction bases numbered 10, after V lost 4 bases and J lost 4 bases. This CDR3 contains 16 residues. The chain's CDR3 is CASSRGVTGGAYGYTF. Here the CDR3 DNA reads TGTGCCAGCAGCCGTGGGGTCACAGGGGGCGCCTATGGCTACACCTTC.

This chain joins TRBV25-1 and TRBJ1-2; D is unresolved. The CDR3 totals 14 residues. CDR1 and CDR2 from the germline V gene are MGHDK and SYGVNS. Trimming pared 6 bases from V and 3 bases from J, leaving 14 bases between. The CDR3 protein is CASRPDTSYYGYTF. CDR3 DNA: TGTGCCAGCAGGCCCGACACCTCTTACTATGGCTACACCTTC.

This clonotype was seen a handful of times. The chain joins TRBV9 to TRBJ2-1; 9 bases align to TRBD1. Per germline, CDR1 SGDLS and CDR2 YYNGEE. J lost 6 bases, V lost 5 bases, and 6 bases had no gene match. The CDR3 covers 14 residues. In DNA, the CDR3 is TGTGCCAGCAGTTTCGGGACAGGGAGCAATGAGCAGTTCTTC. Protein product: CASSFGTGSNEQFF.

The chain carries TRBV6-2 or TRBV6-3 and TRBJ2-2; either TRBD1 or TRBD2 may fit D (5 bases each). Germline V gene sequence: CDR1 MNHEY, CDR2 SVGEGT. CDR3 length equals 15 residues. V dropped 6 bases and J dropped 0 bases, with 11 bases sitting between them. DNA for the CDR3: TGTGCCAGCAGGGAAGGGGACGCGAACACCGGGGAGCTGTTTTTT. The encoded protein is CASREGDANTGELFF.

This clonotype was seen repeatedly, ten times or more. This chain's CDR3 is CASSSQGAGGYTF. DNA for the CDR3: TGTGCCAGCAGCTCACAGGGGGCGGGTGGCTACACCTTC. This sequence joins TRBV7-2 and TRBJ1-2, with 9 bases aligning to TRBD1. Germline V gives CDR1 SGHTA, CDR2 FQGNSA. This CDR3 is built from 13 residues. With V trimmed by 4 bases and J by 7 bases, 4 bases remained unmatched.

This clonotype appeared a few times. The chain is built from TRBV10-3 and TRBJ1-6; D is unresolved. Deletions cut 3 bases from V and 5 bases from J, with 17 bases between. Germline values: CDR1 ENHRY, CDR2 SYGVKD. The CDR3 is 17 residues long. The CDR3 is CAISDRPILADNSPLHF. CDR3 bases: TGTGCCATCAGTGACAGGCCCATACTGGCGGATAATTCACCCCTCCACTTT.

This clonotype was seen more than once but under ten times. This chain uses TRBV20-1 with TRBJ2-1, with D maybe TRBD1 (6 bases). Germline CDR1 and CDR2: DFQATT and SNEGSKA (reference sequence). V was cut by 0 bases and J by 1 base, with 13 bases left in between. This CDR3 contains 16 residues. DNA of the CDR3: TGCAGTGCTAGAGATGTTGGGGGCCCTTCCTACAATGAGCAGTTCTTC. Its translation: CSARDVGGPSYNEQFF.

The V gene is TRBV5-5, the J gene TRBJ2-5, with D perhaps matching TRBD2 (7 bases). The V end was cut by 0 bases, the J end by 7 bases, with 13 bases between. The length of the CDR3 is 14 residues. Germline V gene sequence: CDR1 SGHKS, CDR2 YYEKEE (reference sequence). The CDR3 loop reads CASSLDRGAGTQYF. Here the CDR3 DNA reads TGTGCCAGCAGCTTGGACCGGGGGGCTGGGACCCAGTACTTC.

This clonotype was observed a handful of times. This chain connects TRBV9 to TRBJ2-3, with D possibly TRBD1 on 5 matching bases. V was cut by 0 bases and J by 6 bases, with 8 bases left in between. CDR3 length: 13 amino acids. Germline V gives CDR1 SGDLS, CDR2 YYNGEE. The CDR3 DNA reads TGTGCCAGCAGCGTAGTCTCAGGGGATACGCAGTATTTT. Its protein is CASSVVSGDTQYF.

The sample holds a few counts of this clonotype. The CDR3 loop is CASSYRGGSNQPQHF. The DNA for the CDR3 is TGTGCCAGCAGTTACCGGGGCGGTAGCAATCAGCCCCAGCATTTT. The chain uses TRBV27 and TRBJ1-5, with a weak D call TRBD1 (5 bases). Germline loops: CDR1 MNHEY, CDR2 SMNVEV (reference sequence). The CDR3 is 15 residues long. V was cut by 4 bases and J by 0 bases, with 10 bases left in between.

Only a few counts were recorded for this clonotype. The rearrangement joins TRBV20-1 to TRBJ1-3; TRBD1 is a possible D gene (5 bases). Germline CDR1 reads DFQATT; CDR2 reads SNEGSKA (reference sequence). The CDR3 consists of 14 residues. Trimming took off 1 base at V and 4 bases at J, with 11 bases between the two ends. The CDR3 sequence is CSARVGVEGNTIYF. The CDR3 DNA is TGCAGTGCTAGAGTGGGGGTGGAGGGAAACACCATATATTTT.

In this sample, this clonotype turned up a few times. The chain recombines TRBV5-1 with TRBJ1-4, with D hard to call. Between the trimmed V and J ends, which lost 1 base and 6 bases, there was a span of 7 bases. Germline lookup yields CDR1 SGHRS and CDR2 YFSETQ. This CDR3 has 13 residues. This CDR3 reads CASSLLSDEKLFF. CDR3 DNA sequence: TGCGCCAGCAGCTTGCTCAGCGATGAAAAACTGTTTTTT.

The chain uses TRBV3-1 and TRBJ1-1, with TRBD1 matching 9 bases. Per germline, CDR1 LGHDT and CDR2 YNNKEL (reference sequence). This CDR3 is 14 amino acids long. V trimming: 0 bases; J trimming: 11 bases; junction bases outside the gene matches: 7. The CDR3 region has the DNA TGTGCCAGCAGCCAAGATGAGGGACAGGGCGCGGCTTTCTTT. It codes for CASSQDEGQGAAFF.

This chain uses TRBV20-1 with TRBJ2-7; D may be TRBD2 (7 bases). This CDR3 spans 15 amino acids. V lost 2 bases to trimming and J lost 1 base, with 15 bases between them. Germline loops: CDR1 DFQATT, CDR2 SNEGSKA (reference sequence). The CDR3 DNA reads as TGCAGTGCTAGAATCCCGGGGGGCTGGTCCTACGAGCAGTACTTC. Its protein is CSARIPGGWSYEQYF.

V and J are TRBV5-1 and TRBJ1-6; D perhaps matches TRBD1 (5 bases). This CDR3 has 22 amino acids. The V gene lost 4 bases and the J gene lost 2 bases, with 31 bases spanning the gap. Germline V gene data show CDR1 as SGHRS and CDR2 as YFSETQ. The CDR3 DNA reads TGCGCCAGCAGCCCGGATAACATCGGGACGCCAGGAGGCCCCACCTATAATTCACCCCTCCACTTT. This sequence encodes CASSPDNIGTPGGPTYNSPLHF.

The chain recombines TRBV12-3 or TRBV12-4 with TRBJ1-1; D may be TRBD1 (5 bases). This CDR3 contains 14 residues. Trimming removed 6 bases at V and 8 bases at J, with 19 bases between. The CDR3 region has the DNA TGTGCCAGCAGCCCAACAGGTCCCCTCACGGAAGCTTTCTTT. Amino acids: CASSPTGPLTEAFF.